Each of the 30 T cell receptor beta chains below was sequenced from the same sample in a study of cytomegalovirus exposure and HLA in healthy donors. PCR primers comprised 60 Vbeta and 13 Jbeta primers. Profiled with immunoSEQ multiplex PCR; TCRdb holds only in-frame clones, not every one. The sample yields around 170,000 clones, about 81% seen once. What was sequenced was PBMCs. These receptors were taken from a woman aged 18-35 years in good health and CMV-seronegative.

CDR3 DNA sequence: TGCAGCGTTGAAGAAGACAGGGGGCTGGGCAAAAACATTCAGTACTTC. Amino acids: CSVEEDRGLGKNIQYF. V gene TRBV29-1 combines with J gene TRBJ2-4, with 10 bases fitting TRBD1. Per germline, CDR1 SQVTM and CDR2 ANQGSEA. V lost 0 bases to trimming and J lost 3 bases; unmatched junction nucleotides: 5. The CDR3 spans 16 residues.

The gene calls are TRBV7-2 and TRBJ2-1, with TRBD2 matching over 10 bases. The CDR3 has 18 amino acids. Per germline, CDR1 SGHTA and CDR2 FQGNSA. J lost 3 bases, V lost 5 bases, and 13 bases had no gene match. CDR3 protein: CASSLIAGGTSDYNEQFF. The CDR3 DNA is TGTGCCAGCAGCCTTATCGCGGGGGGGACTAGCGACTACAATGAGCAGTTCTTC.

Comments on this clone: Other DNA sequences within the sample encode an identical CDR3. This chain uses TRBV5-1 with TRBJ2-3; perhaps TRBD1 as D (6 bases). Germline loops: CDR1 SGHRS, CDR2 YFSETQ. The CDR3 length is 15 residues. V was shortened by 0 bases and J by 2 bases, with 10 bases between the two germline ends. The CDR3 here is CASSLGQGNTDTQYF. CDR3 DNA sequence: TGCGCCAGCAGCTTGGGCCAGGGGAACACAGATACGCAGTATTTT.

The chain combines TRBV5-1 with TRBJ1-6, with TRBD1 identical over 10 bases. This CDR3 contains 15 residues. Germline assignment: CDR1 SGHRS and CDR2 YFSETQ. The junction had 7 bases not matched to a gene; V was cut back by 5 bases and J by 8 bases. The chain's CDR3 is CASRRQGAIDSPLHF. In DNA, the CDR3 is TGCGCCAGCAGGAGACAGGGGGCAATCGATTCACCCCTCCACTTT.

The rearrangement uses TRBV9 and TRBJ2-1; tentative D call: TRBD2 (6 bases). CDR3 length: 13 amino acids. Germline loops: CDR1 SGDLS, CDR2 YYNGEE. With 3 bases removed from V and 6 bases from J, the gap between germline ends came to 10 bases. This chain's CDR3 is CASSGGEPNEQFF. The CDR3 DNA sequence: TGTGCCAGCAGCGGGGGGGAGCCCAATGAGCAGTTCTTC.

The CDR3 DNA sequence: TGTGCCTGGAGCGCCGGACTAGCTACAGATACGCAGTATTTT. This gives the protein CAWSAGLATDTQYF. The chain employs TRBV30 and TRBJ2-3, with 8 bases that match TRBD2. Losses at the gene ends were 3 bases for V and 3 bases for J; bases not matched to a gene: 5. CDR1 and CDR2 (germline): GTSNPN, SVGIG (reference sequence). The CDR3 is made up of 14 amino acids. The whole variable domain, filled in from reference TRBV30 and TRBJ2-3, reads SQTIHQWPATLVQPVGSPLSLECTVEGTSNPNLYWYRQAAGRGLQLLFYSVGIGQISSEVPQNLSASRPQDRQFILSSKKLLLSDSGFYLCAWSAGLATDTQYFGPGTRLTVL.

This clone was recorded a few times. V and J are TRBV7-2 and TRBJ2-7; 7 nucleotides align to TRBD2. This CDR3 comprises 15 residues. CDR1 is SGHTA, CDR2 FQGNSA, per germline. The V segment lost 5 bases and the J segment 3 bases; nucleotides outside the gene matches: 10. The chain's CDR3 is CASSGGVAAIYEQYF. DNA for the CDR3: TGTGCCAGCAGCGGGGGGGTAGCGGCAATCTACGAGCAGTACTTC.

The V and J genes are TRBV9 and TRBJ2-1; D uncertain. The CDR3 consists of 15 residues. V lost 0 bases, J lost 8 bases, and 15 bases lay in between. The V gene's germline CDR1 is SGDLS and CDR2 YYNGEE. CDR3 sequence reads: CASSVDERSRDEQFF. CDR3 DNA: TGTGCCAGCAGCGTAGACGAGAGATCCCGCGATGAGCAGTTCTTC.

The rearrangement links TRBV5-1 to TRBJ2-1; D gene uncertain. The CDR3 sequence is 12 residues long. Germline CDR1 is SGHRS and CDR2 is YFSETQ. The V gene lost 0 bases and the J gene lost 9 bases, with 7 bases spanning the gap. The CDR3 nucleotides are TGCGCCAGCAGCTTGGCAGGTCTTGAGCAGTTCTTC. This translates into CASSLAGLEQFF.

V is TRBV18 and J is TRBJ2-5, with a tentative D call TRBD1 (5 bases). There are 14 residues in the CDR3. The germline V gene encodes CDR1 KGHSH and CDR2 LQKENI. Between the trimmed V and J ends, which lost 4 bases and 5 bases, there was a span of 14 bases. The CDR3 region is CASSHQGEGETQYF. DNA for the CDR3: TGTGCCAGCTCACACCAAGGGGAAGGGGAGACCCAGTACTTC.

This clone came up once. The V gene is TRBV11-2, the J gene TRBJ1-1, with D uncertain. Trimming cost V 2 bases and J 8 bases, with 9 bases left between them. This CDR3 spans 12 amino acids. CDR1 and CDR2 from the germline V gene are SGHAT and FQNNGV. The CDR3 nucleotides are TGTGCCAGCAGCTTAACCACAACCGAAGCTTTCTTT. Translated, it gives CASSLTTTEAFF.

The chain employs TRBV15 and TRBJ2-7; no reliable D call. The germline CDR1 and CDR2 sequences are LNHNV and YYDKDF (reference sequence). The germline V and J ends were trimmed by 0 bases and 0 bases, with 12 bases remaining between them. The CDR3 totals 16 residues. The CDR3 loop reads CATSRDQSALSYEQYF. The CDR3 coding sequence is TGTGCCACCAGCAGAGATCAATCCGCGCTCTCCTACGAGCAGTACTTC.

CDR3 in amino acids: CASSLEGVGSYNSPLHF. In DNA form, the CDR3 reads TGTGCCAGCAGCTTGGAAGGGGTCGGCTCCTATAATTCACCCCTCCACTTT. The gene calls are TRBV5-8 and TRBJ1-6, with D perhaps TRBD1 (5 bases). Germline CDR1 SGHTS, CDR2 YDEGEE. Deletions cut 0 bases from V and 0 bases from J, with 10 bases between. The CDR3 is 17 residues long.

The CDR3 coding sequence is TGTGCCAGCAGCTTAGCTCAGGGGGTTCTCGGCTACGAGCAGTACTTC. This gives the protein CASSLAQGVLGYEQYF. The rearrangement uses TRBV7-6 and TRBJ2-7; 7 bases line up with TRBD1. Trimming cost V 0 bases and J 3 bases; bases outside gene matches: 8. Germline CDR1 and CDR2: SGHVS and FNYEAQ. There are 16 residues in the CDR3.

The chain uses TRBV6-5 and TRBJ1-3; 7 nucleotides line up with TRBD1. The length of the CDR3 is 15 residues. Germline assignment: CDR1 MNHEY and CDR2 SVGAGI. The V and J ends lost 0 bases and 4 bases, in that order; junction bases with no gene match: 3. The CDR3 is CASSYSRQGGNTIYF. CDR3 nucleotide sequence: TGTGCCAGCAGTTACTCTCGACAGGGCGGAAACACCATATATTTT.

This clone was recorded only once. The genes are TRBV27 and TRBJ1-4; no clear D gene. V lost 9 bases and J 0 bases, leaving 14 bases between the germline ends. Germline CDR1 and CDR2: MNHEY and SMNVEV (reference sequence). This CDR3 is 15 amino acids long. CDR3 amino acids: CASRKRRTTNEKLFF. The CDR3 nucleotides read TGTGCCAGTCGGAAGAGGAGAACAACTAATGAAAAACTGTTTTTT.

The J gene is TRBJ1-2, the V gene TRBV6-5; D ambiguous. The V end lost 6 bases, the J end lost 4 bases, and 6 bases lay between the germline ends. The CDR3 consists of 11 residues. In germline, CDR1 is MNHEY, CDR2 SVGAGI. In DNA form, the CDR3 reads TGTGCCAGCAGGGGCATCTATGGCTACACCTTC. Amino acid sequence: CASRGIYGYTF.

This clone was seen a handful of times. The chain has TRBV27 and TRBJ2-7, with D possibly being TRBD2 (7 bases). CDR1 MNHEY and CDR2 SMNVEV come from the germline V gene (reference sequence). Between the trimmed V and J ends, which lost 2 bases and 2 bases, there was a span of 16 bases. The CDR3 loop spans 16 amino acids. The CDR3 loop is CASSLRGGGAAYEQYF. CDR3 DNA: TGTGCCAGCAGTTTACGGGGAGGGGGGGCAGCCTACGAGCAGTACTTC.

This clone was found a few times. The CDR3, as DNA: TGTGCCAGCAGTGTACAGTTGAACACTGAAGCTTTCTTT. Residues: CASSVQLNTEAFF. V usage is TRBV6-5 and J usage is TRBJ1-1, with D unclear. This CDR3 contains 13 residues. The V and J ends lost 5 bases and 0 bases respectively, with 7 bases between them. Germline V CDR1 and CDR2: MNHEY, SVGAGI.

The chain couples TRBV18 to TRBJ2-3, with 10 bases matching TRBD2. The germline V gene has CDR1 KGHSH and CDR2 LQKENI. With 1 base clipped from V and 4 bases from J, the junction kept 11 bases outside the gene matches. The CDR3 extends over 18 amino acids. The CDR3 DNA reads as TGTGCCAGCTCACCACGCCCCCTACTAGCGGGATATGCAGATACGCAGTATTTT. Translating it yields CASSPRPLLAGYADTQYF.

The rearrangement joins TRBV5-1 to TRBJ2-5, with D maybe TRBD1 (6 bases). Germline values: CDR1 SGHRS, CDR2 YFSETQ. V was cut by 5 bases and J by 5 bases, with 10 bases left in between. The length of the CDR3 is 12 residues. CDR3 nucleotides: TGCGCCAGCAGGGGGGCCGCGGAGACCCAGTACTTC. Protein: CASRGAAETQYF.

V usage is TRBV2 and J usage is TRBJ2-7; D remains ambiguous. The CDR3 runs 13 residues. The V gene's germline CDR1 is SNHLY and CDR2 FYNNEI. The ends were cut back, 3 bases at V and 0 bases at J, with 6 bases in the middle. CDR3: CASSDGPSYEQYF. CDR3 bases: TGTGCCAGCAGTGATGGCCCCTCCTACGAGCAGTACTTC. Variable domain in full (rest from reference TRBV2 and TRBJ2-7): EPEVTQTPSHQVTQMGQEVILRCVPISNHLYFYWYRQILGQKVEFLVSFYNNEISEKSEIFDDQFSVERPDGSNFTLKIRSTKLEDSAMYFCASSDGPSYEQYFGPGTRLTVT.

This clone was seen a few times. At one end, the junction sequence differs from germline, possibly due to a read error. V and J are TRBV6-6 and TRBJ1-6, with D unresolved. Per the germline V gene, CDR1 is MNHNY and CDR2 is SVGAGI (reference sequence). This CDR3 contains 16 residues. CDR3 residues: CASTYSESSYNSPLHF. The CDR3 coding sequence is TGTGCCAGCACTTACTCGGAGAGCTCCTATAATTCACCCCTCCACTTT.

The CDR3: CASSLQGGGQYF. DNA of the CDR3: TGTGCCAGCAGCTTGCAGGGGGGTGGGCAGTACTTC. This sequence joins TRBV7-6 and TRBJ2-7; perhaps TRBD1 as D (7 bases). Trimming cost V 3 bases and J 9 bases, with 12 bases left between them. The CDR3 contains 12 residues. Germline V gene data show CDR1 as SGHVS and CDR2 as FNYEAQ.

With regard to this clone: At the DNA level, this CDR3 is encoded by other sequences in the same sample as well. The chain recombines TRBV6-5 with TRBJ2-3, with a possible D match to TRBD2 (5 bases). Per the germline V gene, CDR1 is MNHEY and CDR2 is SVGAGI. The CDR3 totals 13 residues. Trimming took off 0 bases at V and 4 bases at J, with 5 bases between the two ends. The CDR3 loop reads CASSYSRADTQYF. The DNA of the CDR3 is TGTGCCAGCAGTTACTCGAGGGCAGATACGCAGTATTTT.

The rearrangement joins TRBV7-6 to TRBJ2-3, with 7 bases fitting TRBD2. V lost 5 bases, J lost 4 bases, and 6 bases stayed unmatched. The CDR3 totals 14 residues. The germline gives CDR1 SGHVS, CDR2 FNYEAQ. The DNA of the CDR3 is TGTGCCAGCAGCCCACAACTAGCGTCAGATACGCAGTATTTT. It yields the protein CASSPQLASDTQYF.

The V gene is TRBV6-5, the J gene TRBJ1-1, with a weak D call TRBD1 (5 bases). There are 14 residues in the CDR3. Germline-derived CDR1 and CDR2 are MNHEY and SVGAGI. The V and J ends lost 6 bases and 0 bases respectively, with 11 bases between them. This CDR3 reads CASRIQALNTEAFF. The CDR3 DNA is TGTGCCAGCAGGATACAGGCTTTGAACACTGAAGCTTTCTTT.

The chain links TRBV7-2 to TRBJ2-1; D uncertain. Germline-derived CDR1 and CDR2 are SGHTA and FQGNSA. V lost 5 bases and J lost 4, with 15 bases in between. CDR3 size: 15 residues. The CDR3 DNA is TGTGCCAGCAGCCGCACGGCGGAGACTTACAATGAGCAGTTCTTC. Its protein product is CASSRTAETYNEQFF.

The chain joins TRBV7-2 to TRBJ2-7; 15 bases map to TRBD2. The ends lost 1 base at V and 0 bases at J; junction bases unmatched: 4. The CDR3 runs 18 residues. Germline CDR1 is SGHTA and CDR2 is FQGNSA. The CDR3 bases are TGTGCCAGCAGCTTAGTGGGACTAGCGGGAGGTAGCTCCTACGAGCAGTACTTC. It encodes CASSLVGLAGGSSYEQYF.

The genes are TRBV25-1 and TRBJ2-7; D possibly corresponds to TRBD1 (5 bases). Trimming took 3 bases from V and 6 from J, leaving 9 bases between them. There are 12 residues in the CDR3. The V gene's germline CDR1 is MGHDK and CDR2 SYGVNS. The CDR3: CASSDYRGEQYF. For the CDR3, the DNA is TGTGCCAGCAGTGATTATAGGGGCGAGCAGTACTTC.